One sample yielded the 29 T cell receptor beta chains listed below, sequenced in a study of T cell repertoires in cytomegalovirus infection (dated by TCRdb to the late 2010s). Sequencing was performed on an Illumina HiSeq 1500. TCRdb trimmed public reads at Q25 via fastp, called clones via MiXCR and kept in-frame beta chains. When rows share a CDR3 protein, they turn into one entry using the most common DNA and genes. This sample is represented by approximately 290,000 distinct CDR3 sequences; under 30% of them were singletons. Of the sample, 14% falls within the top ten clones. Material: PBMCs. The receptor set was obtained from a human donor in good health (CMV status not recorded). Some clones in this sample may be carry-over from other donors' samples.

This rearrangement joins TRBV7-2 to TRBJ2-7; 8 positions agree with TRBD2. Looked up from germline, CDR1 is SGHTA and CDR2 is FQGNSA. J was trimmed by 1 base and V by 1 base; bases with no gene match: 3. The CDR3 covers 15 residues. The CDR3 DNA follows: TGTGCCAGCAGCTTAGAAGGGACTAGTTCCTACGAGCAGTACTTC. Protein sequence: CASSLEGTSSYEQYF.

The chain recombines TRBV19 with TRBJ2-7; TRBD2 agrees at 9 bases. Germline V gene lookup returns CDR1 LNHDA and CDR2 SQIVND (reference sequence). The V segment lost 4 bases and the J segment 7 bases; nucleotides outside the gene matches: 14. The CDR3 totals 16 residues. CDR3 bases: TGTGCCAGTAGTACACAGGGAAATAGCGGGAGAGGGGAGCAGTACTTC. Residues: CASSTQGNSGRGEQYF.

This clonotype appeared many times. The chain combines TRBV28 with TRBJ2-4; TRBD1 might be the D (6 bases). V was cut by 7 bases and J by 0 bases, with 13 bases left in between. CDR1 MDHEN and CDR2 SYDVKM come from the germline V gene. This CDR3 is 15 amino acids long. As DNA, the CDR3 is TGTGCCAGCACCGGACGACAGGCAGCCAAAAACATTCAGTACTTC. Amino acids: CASTGRQAAKNIQYF.

The rearrangement uses TRBV5-1 and TRBJ2-3; no clear D gene. V lost 0 bases and J lost 2, with 7 bases in between. The CDR3 sequence is 14 residues long. The V gene's germline CDR1 is SGHRS and CDR2 YFSETQ. The CDR3 DNA reads TGCGCCAGCAGCTTGGAGGCAAACACAGATACGCAGTATTTT. Residues: CASSLEANTDTQYF.

In this sample, this clonotype turned up many times. V is TRBV7-2 and J is TRBJ2-7; D uncertain. Deletions cut 1 base from V and 3 bases from J, with 7 bases between. In germline, CDR1 is SGHTA, CDR2 FQGNSA. The length of the CDR3 is 13 residues. The CDR3 sequence is CASSLGRRYEQYF. The CDR3 bases are TGTGCCAGCAGCTTAGGACGCCGCTACGAGCAGTACTTC.

This clonotype occurred many times. The rearrangement links TRBV7-2 to TRBJ2-7; no clear D. This CDR3 is 14 amino acids long. Trimming left V 1 base short and J 2 bases short, with 9 bases between. The germline gives CDR1 SGHTA, CDR2 FQGNSA. The CDR3 DNA reads TGTGCCAGCAGCTTAGTCCGCTCTACCTACGAGCAGTACTTC. This encodes CASSLVRSTYEQYF.

In this sample, this clonotype turned up many times. The V gene is TRBV28, the J gene TRBJ2-7; no firm D call. Trimming removed 3 bases from V and 3 bases from J, with 12 bases in between. The length of the CDR3 is 14 residues. Per the germline V gene, CDR1 is MDHEN and CDR2 is SYDVKM. CDR3 DNA sequence: TGTGCCAGCAGTTTGGGCAGCCCCGGCTACGAGCAGTACTTC. This gives the protein CASSLGSPGYEQYF.

In the case of this clonotype: An end of the junction differs from the germline gene, which may be a read error. The rearrangement joins TRBV28 to TRBJ2-7; D unresolved. The CDR3 totals 12 residues. Looked up from germline, CDR1 is MDHEN and CDR2 is SYDVKM. The CDR3: CASSLFTYELYF. CDR3 coding DNA: TGTGCCAGCAGTTTATTTACCTACGAGCTGTACTTC.

There are a few counts of this clonotype. The genes are TRBV7-2 and TRBJ2-4; the D is unclear. Germline loops: CDR1 SGHTA, CDR2 FQGNSA. The V end was cut by 1 base, the J end by 6 bases, with 10 bases between. CDR3 length equals 14 residues. CDR3 in DNA: TGTGCCAGCAGCTTAGGGGGTAGTAGAAACATTCAGTACTTC. It specifies CASSLGGSRNIQYF.

This clonotype was observed a few times. The chain uses TRBV12-3 or TRBV12-4 and TRBJ2-2, with TRBD1 identical over 9 bases. The CDR3 is 15 amino acids. V was pared by 5 bases and J by 3 bases, with 4 bases of the junction left unmatched. The CDR3 sequence: CASSMGQGDTGELFF. The DNA for the CDR3 is TGTGCCAGCAGTATGGGACAGGGCGACACCGGGGAGCTGTTTTTT.

The chain uses TRBV29-1 and TRBJ1-5; TRBD1 is a possible D gene (5 bases). Trimming removed 5 bases from V and 4 bases from J, with 18 bases in between. This CDR3 is built from 15 residues. The V gene's germline CDR1 is SQVTM and CDR2 ANQGSEA. CDR3: CSVSQGSSGNQPQHF. The CDR3 DNA is TGCAGCGTTTCCCAGGGAAGTAGTGGAAATCAGCCCCAGCATTTT.

This clonotype was seen at least ten times. This chain joins TRBV28 and TRBJ2-1; no firm D call. The CDR3 extends over 13 amino acids. Germline loops: CDR1 MDHEN, CDR2 SYDVKM. V lost 7 bases and J lost 2, with 9 bases in between. CDR3 sequence reads: CASNSAAYNEQFF. The CDR3 DNA reads TGTGCCAGCAATTCGGCGGCCTACAATGAGCAGTTCTTC. The full variable domain, completed using reference TRBV28 and TRBJ2-1, is DVKVTQSSRYLVKRTGEKVFLECVQDMDHENMFWYRQDPGLGLRLIYFSYDVKMKEKGDIPEGYSVSREKKERFSLILESASTNQTSMYLCASNSAAYNEQFFGPGTRLTVL.

This clonotype has only a few counts. The gene calls are TRBV6-6 and TRBJ2-7; TRBD1 or TRBD2 may be the D gene (7 bases each). CDR1 is MNHNY and CDR2 is SVGAGI in the germline V gene (reference sequence). Trimming pared 4 bases from V and 0 bases from J, leaving 13 bases between. The CDR3 is 15 amino acids. CDR3 nucleotide sequence: TGTGCCAGCAGTTCTGGCAGGGGGGGCTCCTACGAGCAGTACTTC. Translation gives CASSSGRGGSYEQYF.

This clonotype was seen more than once but under ten times. The rearrangement uses TRBV7-2 and TRBJ2-1, with a tentative D call TRBD2 (6 bases). The CDR3 is 16 amino acids. Germline V gene lookup returns CDR1 SGHTA and CDR2 FQGNSA. Trimming removed 3 bases at V and 6 bases at J, with 18 bases between. This chain's CDR3 is CASSFNPRERVNEQFF. In DNA form, the CDR3 reads TGTGCCAGCAGCTTCAATCCCCGGGAGAGGGTCAATGAGCAGTTCTTC.

About this clonotype: Given the absence of the conserved phenylalanine or tryptophan at the CDR3 end, a read error is likely. The DNA is left out, because the CDR3 cannot be placed on it with certainty; the CDR3 is given as TCRdb lists it. V usage is TRBV14 and J usage is TRBJ2-7; the DNA was not compared with TRBD2, the D call given in the table. Germline lookup yields CDR1 SGHDN and CDR2 FVKESK. The CDR3 extends over 15 residues, inclusive of both ends. CDR3: CASSQVPGGPYEKYS.

This clonotype has just a few counts. This chain joins TRBV7-3 and TRBJ2-1; D is possibly TRBD1 or TRBD2 (5 bases each). Trimming shortened V by 4 bases and J by 8 bases, and 12 bases separated the two germline ends. CDR1 is SGHTA and CDR2 is FQGTGA in the germline V gene. The CDR3 has 13 amino acids. CDR3 bases: TGTGCCAGCAGCTCCCAACAGGAGGATGAGCAGTTCTTC. It is translated as CASSSQQEDEQFF.

This clonotype has more than one count but fewer than ten. This chain connects TRBV28 to TRBJ2-2, with TRBD2 matching 7 bases. After removal of 8 bases from V and 5 bases from J, the junction contained 8 bases not matched to a gene. The germline V gene encodes CDR1 MDHEN and CDR2 SYDVKM. There are 14 residues in the CDR3. The CDR3 nucleotides are TGTGCCAGCCTGGGGGGGGTACGGACCGGGGAGCTGTTTTTT. It specifies CASLGGVRTGELFF.

The chain recombines TRBV5-6 with TRBJ2-1; the D is unclear. V gave up 1 base and J gave up 3 bases, with 8 bases separating them. The CDR3 covers 14 residues. Germline V lookup: CDR1 SGHDT, CDR2 YYEEEE. The CDR3 reads CASSLYHYYNEQFF. Here the CDR3 DNA reads TGTGCCAGCAGCTTGTACCACTACTACAATGAGCAGTTCTTC. Variable domain in full (rest from reference TRBV5-6 and TRBJ2-1): DAGVTQSPTHLIKTRGQQVTLRCSPKSGHDTVSWYQQALGQGPQFIFQYYEEEERQRGNFPDRFSGHQFPNYSSELNVNALLLGDSALYLCASSLYHYYNEQFFGPGTRLTVL.

In nucleotides, the CDR3 is TGTGCCAGCAGTTTTAATCTGTTCGCGAACACCGGGGAGCTGTTTTTT. This translates into CASSFNLFANTGELFF. The chain carries TRBV12-3 or TRBV12-4 and TRBJ2-2; D remains unclear. V shed 3 bases and J shed 0 bases, with 11 bases lying between them. This CDR3 is built from 16 residues.

There are many counts of this clonotype. CDR3 region: CASSQEGLDTGELFF. CDR3 nucleotide sequence: TGTGCCAGCAGCCAAGAGGGACTCGACACCGGGGAGCTGTTTTTT. The rearrangement joins TRBV7-2 to TRBJ2-2; D might be TRBD2 (6 bases). CDR1 and CDR2 (germline): SGHTA, FQGNSA. The CDR3 length is 15 residues. Trimming stripped 5 bases from V and 3 bases from J, with 13 bases between. Supplemented by reference TRBV7-2 and TRBJ2-2, the full variable domain reads GAGVSQSPSNKVTEKGKDVELRCDPISGHTALYWYRQSLGQGLEFLIYFQGNSAPDKSGLPSDRFSAERTGGSVSTLTIQRTQQEDSAVYLCASSQEGLDTGELFFGEGSRLTVL.

This clonotype was recorded at least ten times. V usage is TRBV7-2 and J usage is TRBJ2-1, with 7 bases fitting TRBD2. CDR3 length: 14 residues. CDR1 SGHTA and CDR2 FQGNSA come from the germline V gene. J lost 0 bases, V lost 6 bases, and 2 bases had no gene match. CDR3 nucleotides: TGTGCCAGCAGTCGGGGGGACTCCTACAATGAGCAGTTCTTC. This gives the protein CASSRGDSYNEQFF.

Comments on this clonotype: A much more abundant neighbour one base away suggests this may be a read error. The gene calls are TRBV28 and TRBJ1-2; TRBD1 is a possible D gene (5 bases). Germline loops: CDR1 MDHEN, CDR2 SYDVKM. The CDR3 contains 15 residues. CDR3 sequence reads: CASSLSGLPVYGYIF. CDR3 bases: TGTGCCAGCAGTTTATCGGGGCTCCCTGTCTATGGCTACATCTTC.

This clonotype was recorded at least ten times. V usage is TRBV7-2 and J usage is TRBJ2-5; 7 bases agree with TRBD2. V shed 0 bases and J 5 bases; nucleotides not matched to a gene: 6. The length of the CDR3 is 15 residues. CDR1 and CDR2 (germline): SGHTA, FQGNSA. The DNA of the CDR3 is TGTGCCAGCAGCTTAGCCGCAGCGGGGAGGGAGACCCAGTACTTC. Protein: CASSLAAAGRETQYF.

Regarding this clonotype: A much bigger clone sits one base away, suggesting this may be a read error. CDR3 nucleotide sequence: TGTGCCAGCAGTGAATCAGGAGGTGGGACCGAGGGGCTGATTTTT. Protein sequence: CASSESGGGTEGLIF. The chain is built from TRBV25-1 and TRBJ1-4, with D perhaps matching TRBD1 (5 bases). CDR1 is MGHDK and CDR2 is SYGVNS in the germline V gene. The CDR3 covers 15 residues.

This clonotype came up many times. The V call is TRBV7-2, the J call TRBJ1-1; D is perhaps TRBD1 (5 bases). Germline lookup yields CDR1 SGHTA and CDR2 FQGNSA. V was shortened by 4 bases and J by 1 base, with 10 bases between the two germline ends. The length of the CDR3 is 14 residues. CDR3 sequence: CASSSGRQNTEAFF. For the CDR3, the DNA is TGTGCCAGCAGCTCGGGGCGTCAGAACACTGAAGCTTTCTTT.

The chain recombines TRBV6-5 with TRBJ2-7; 10 bases match TRBD1. V lost 2 bases, J lost 4 bases, and 2 bases stayed unmatched. Germline V gene sequence: CDR1 MNHEY, CDR2 SVGAGI. CDR3 size: 14 residues. CDR3 sequence: CASSYRDRGYEQYF. In DNA, the CDR3 is TGTGCCAGCAGTTACAGGGACAGGGGTTACGAGCAGTACTTC.

The sample holds a few counts of this clonotype. The chain links TRBV5-1 to TRBJ2-7; D perhaps matches TRBD1 (5 bases). Per the germline V gene, CDR1 is SGHRS and CDR2 is YFSETQ. The V end was cut by 3 bases, the J end by 7 bases, with 14 bases between. CDR3 length: 13 residues. The CDR3 DNA reads as TGCGCCAGCAGCTCCAGGGATTTGGGAGAGCAGTACTTC. Amino acids: CASSSRDLGEQYF. Full variable domain (missing parts from reference TRBV5-1 and TRBJ2-7): KAGVTQTPRYLIKTRGQQVTLSCSPISGHRSVSWYQQTPGQGLQFLFEYFSETQRNKGNFPGRFSGRQFSNSRSEMNVSTLELGDSALYLCASSSRDLGEQYFGPGTRLTVT.

This clonotype has just a few counts. The CDR3 region is CASSLIGFSGNTIYF. CDR3 coding DNA: TGTGCCAGCAGCTTAATCGGGTTTTCTGGAAACACCATATATTTT. The chain recombines TRBV7-2 with TRBJ1-3; D is undetermined. CDR1 is SGHTA and CDR2 is FQGNSA in the germline V gene. This CDR3 has 15 residues. V was cut by 2 bases and J by 1 base, with 9 bases left in between.

This clonotype has a handful of counts. The CDR3 nucleotides are TGTGCCAGCAGTTTATATCGCGGACAGGGAATCCACGAGCAGTACTTC. It specifies CASSLYRGQGIHEQYF. This chain connects TRBV27 to TRBJ2-7, with 8 nucleotides matching TRBD1. The CDR3 is 16 residues long. V lost 1 base to trimming and J lost 5 bases; unmatched junction nucleotides: 10. Germline CDR1 MNHEY, CDR2 SMNVEV (reference sequence).